A selection of T cell receptor beta chains follows, all from one sample in a study of cytomegalovirus exposure and HLA in healthy donors. Method: immunoSEQ multiplex PCR; TCRdb's copy keeps in-frame clones and lacks some. This table has about 160,000 clones, 68% appearing once. The sample consisted of PBMCs. These receptors were taken from a woman aged 40 to 50 in good health and CMV-seropositive. Each CDR3 is given with its conserved first and last residue.

v_gene: TRBV25-1; j_gene: TRBJ1-1; CDR3aa: CASAPTGLGTEAFF
v_gene: TRBV7-9; j_gene: TRBJ2-7; CDR3aa: CSSSSEQGEYEQYF
v_gene: TRBV6-6; j_gene: TRBJ2-6; CDR3aa: CASSIGVPGANVLTF
v_gene: TRBV5-1; j_gene: TRBJ1-1; CDR3aa: CASSLTVNTEAFF
v_gene: TRBV7-2; j_gene: TRBJ2-7; CDR3aa: CASSLALPSSREQYF
v_gene: TRBV29-1; j_gene: TRBJ1-4; CDR3aa: CSVGPGKEEKLFF
v_gene: TRBV29-1; j_gene: TRBJ1-3; CDR3aa: CSAQADRIAGNTIYF
v_gene: TRBV19; j_gene: TRBJ1-1; CDR3aa: CASSTALQGYDTEAFF
v_gene: TRBV4-3; j_gene: TRBJ2-1; CDR3aa: CASSPGTAKYNEQFF
v_gene: TRBV10-3; j_gene: TRBJ2-7; CDR3aa: CAISDRYEQYF
v_gene: TRBV5-1; j_gene: TRBJ1-3; CDR3aa: CASSLAVGTASGNTIYF
v_gene: TRBV27; j_gene: TRBJ1-1; CDR3aa: CASSTGLGTNTEAFF
v_gene: TRBV5-1; j_gene: TRBJ1-2; CDR3aa: CASSSPETGGTGGYTF
v_gene: TRBV7-7; j_gene: TRBJ2-5; CDR3aa: CASSLARTKTQYF
v_gene: TRBV5-1; j_gene: TRBJ1-6; CDR3aa: CASRDGQGGNPPLHF
v_gene: TRBV10-2; j_gene: -; CDR3aa: CASRTYAGGPGEQYF
v_gene: TRBV4-3; j_gene: TRBJ1-2; CDR3aa: CASSQRRDRDYGYTF
v_gene: TRBV10-2; j_gene: TRBJ1-2; CDR3aa: CASSNTGDAYGYTF
v_gene: TRBV4-2; j_gene: TRBJ2-3; CDR3aa: CASSLSESSTDTQYF
v_gene: TRBV5-8; j_gene: TRBJ2-7; CDR3aa: CASSRPGLAGEQYF
v_gene: TRBV29-1; j_gene: TRBJ1-2; CDR3aa: CSVELESNYGYTF
v_gene: TRBV2; j_gene: TRBJ1-6; CDR3aa: CASSQTTGNHSPLHF
v_gene: TRBV19; j_gene: TRBJ1-2; CDR3aa: CASIRGTGASWNGYTF
v_gene: TRBV14; j_gene: TRBJ2-5; CDR3aa: CASSQRDRGQTQYF
v_gene: TRBV6-6; j_gene: TRBJ2-7; CDR3aa: CASSPPGGRGSYEQYF
v_gene: TRBV21-1; j_gene: TRBJ2-7; CDR3aa: CASSIRRGFYEQYF
v_gene: TRBV5-4; j_gene: TRBJ2-3; CDR3aa: CASSPSTSGGSTDTQYF
v_gene: TRBV27; j_gene: TRBJ2-3; CDR3aa: CASSLGGATTDTQYF
v_gene: TRBV7-2; j_gene: TRBJ1-1; CDR3aa: CASSSIERGAAFF
v_gene: TRBV6-5; j_gene: TRBJ1-5; CDR3aa: CASSPTTDSNQPQNF
v_gene: TRBV4-3; j_gene: TRBJ2-2; CDR3aa: CASSQETRTGELFF
v_gene: TRBV6-5; j_gene: TRBJ1-3; CDR3aa: CATTGLHSGNTIYF
v_gene: TRBV18; j_gene: TRBJ1-4; CDR3aa: CASSLQSTGTGGEKLFF
v_gene: TRBV7-3; j_gene: TRBJ2-5; CDR3aa: CASSSGGQETQYF
v_gene: TRBV7-3; j_gene: TRBJ2-1; CDR3aa: CASIRLAGVVDEQFF
v_gene: TRBV5-6; j_gene: TRBJ2-7; CDR3aa: CASSWASYEQYF
v_gene: TRBV7-6; j_gene: TRBJ2-2; CDR3aa: CASSPRQGVNTGELFF
v_gene: TRBV29-1; j_gene: TRBJ2-3; CDR3aa: CSTSGRATDTQYF
v_gene: TRBV7-2; j_gene: TRBJ2-1; CDR3aa: CASSLGGPGTLNEQFF
v_gene: TRBV6-5; j_gene: TRBJ1-2; CDR3aa: CASRTQGRYGYTF
v_gene: TRBV19; j_gene: TRBJ1-1; CDR3aa: CASRDRAWDTEAFF
v_gene: TRBV19; j_gene: TRBJ2-2; CDR3aa: CASSIARLASAGELFF
v_gene: TRBV10-2; j_gene: TRBJ2-1; CDR3aa: CASSETGLAGLKFF
v_gene: TRBV28; j_gene: TRBJ2-1; CDR3aa: CASTPPLAGLYEQFF
v_gene: TRBV7-2; j_gene: TRBJ2-7; CDR3aa: CASSLRQGGREQYF
v_gene: TRBV7-2; j_gene: TRBJ2-5; CDR3aa: CASSPRLAEETQYF
v_gene: TRBV19; j_gene: TRBJ2-1; CDR3aa: CASSTPSRRNEQFF
v_gene: TRBV7-9; j_gene: TRBJ2-5; CDR3aa: CAGGRRGSSPYQETQYF
v_gene: TRBV7-2; j_gene: TRBJ2-1; CDR3aa: CASSLGAPSGGAATIF
v_gene: TRBV9; j_gene: TRBJ2-7; CDR3aa: CASSVLQGAGEQYF
v_gene: TRBV9; j_gene: TRBJ1-1; CDR3aa: CASSGDRDTEAFF